This T cell receptor (beta chain) was sequenced for a study of blood T cell repertoires in COVID-19. Study-wide context: Donors in the United States, Italy and Spain gave samples during acute or convalescent COVID-19. Nucleic acid was either cDNA or gDNA, and it came from T cells, B-cell-depleted T cells, or PBMCs.

Germline values: CDR1 MGHRA, CDR2 YSYEKL. The CDR3 length is 15 residues. V lost 0 bases to trimming and J lost 5 bases, with 13 bases between them. Study processing details: Amplifying reference gene primers gave estimates of nucleated cell counts. TCRdb's copy holds only in-frame clones and misses some; the assay was immunoSEQ multiplex PCR. The DNA was the basis for D and trimming; V, J and clone size are from that table. The sample holds some 250,000 clones; about four fifths are singletons and the top ten take roughly a tenth. The clonotype comes from a woman of 80 years or more with acute or convalescent COVID-19. The chain is built from TRBV4-1 and TRBJ1-2; D remains ambiguous. The sequencing sample was made of peripheral blood. For the CDR3, the DNA is TGCGCCAGCAGCCAAGAGGGGAGTTCGTATTATGGCTACACCTTC. It encodes CASSQEGSSYYGYTF.